This TCR beta chain was profiled in a study of T cell responses to AZD1222 COVID-19 vaccine. Some clones are missing from TCRdb's copy, which holds only in-frame ones; the method was immunoSEQ multiplex PCR. The table records about 99,000 clones, about 85% of them present only once. The CDR3 spans 16 residues. In germline, CDR1 is SGHRS, CDR2 YFSETQ. V was clipped by 3 bases and J by 1 base, with 16 bases between them. The TCR was taken from an adult in good health. The V gene is TRBV5-1, the J gene TRBJ1-1, with unresolved D. Sequencing was performed on peripheral blood, taken on day 0 of AZD1222 vaccination. The CDR3 is CASSWTLPGQNTEAFF. CDR3 coding DNA: TGCGCCAGCAGCTGGACCCTTCCGGGCCAGAACACTGAAGCTTTCTTT.